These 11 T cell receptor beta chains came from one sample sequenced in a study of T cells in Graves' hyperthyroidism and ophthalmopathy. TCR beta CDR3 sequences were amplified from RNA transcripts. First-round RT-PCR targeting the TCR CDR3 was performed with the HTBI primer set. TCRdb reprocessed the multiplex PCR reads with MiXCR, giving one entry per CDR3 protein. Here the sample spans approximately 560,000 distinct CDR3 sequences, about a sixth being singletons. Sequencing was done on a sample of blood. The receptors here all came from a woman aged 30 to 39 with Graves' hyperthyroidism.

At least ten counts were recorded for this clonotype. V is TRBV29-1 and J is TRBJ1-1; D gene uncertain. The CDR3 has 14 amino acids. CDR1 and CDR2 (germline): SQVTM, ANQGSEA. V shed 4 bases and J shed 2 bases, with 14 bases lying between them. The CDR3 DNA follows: TGCAGCGTTGGTAAGGGAGGGCGCAACACTGAAGCTTTCTTT. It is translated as CSVGKGGRNTEAFF.

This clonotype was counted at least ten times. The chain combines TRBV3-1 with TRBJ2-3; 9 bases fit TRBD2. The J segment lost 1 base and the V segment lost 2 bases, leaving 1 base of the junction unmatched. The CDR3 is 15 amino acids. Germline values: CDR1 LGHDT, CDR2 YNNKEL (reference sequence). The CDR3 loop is CASSQRLAGTDTQYF. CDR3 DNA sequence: TGTGCCAGCAGCCAAAGACTAGCGGGCACAGATACGCAGTATTTT.

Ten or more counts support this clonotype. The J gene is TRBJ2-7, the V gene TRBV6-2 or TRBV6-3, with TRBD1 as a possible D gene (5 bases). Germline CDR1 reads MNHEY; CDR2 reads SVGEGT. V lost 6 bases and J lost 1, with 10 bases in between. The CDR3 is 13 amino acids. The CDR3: CASRHDSSYEQYF. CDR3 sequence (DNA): TGTGCCAGCAGACACGACAGTTCCTACGAGCAGTACTTC.

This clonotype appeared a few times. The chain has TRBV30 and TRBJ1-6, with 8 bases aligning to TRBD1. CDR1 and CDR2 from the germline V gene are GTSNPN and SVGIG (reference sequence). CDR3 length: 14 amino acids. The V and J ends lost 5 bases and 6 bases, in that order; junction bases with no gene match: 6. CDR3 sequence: CAWGLTGGNSPLHF. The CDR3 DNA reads TGTGCCTGGGGTTTAACAGGGGGTAATTCACCCCTCCACTTT.

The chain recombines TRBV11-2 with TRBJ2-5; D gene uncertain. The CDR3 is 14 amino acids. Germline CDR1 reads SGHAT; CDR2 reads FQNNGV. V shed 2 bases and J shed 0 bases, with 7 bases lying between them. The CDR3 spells CASSLLAYQETQYF. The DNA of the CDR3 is TGTGCCAGCAGCTTACTCGCCTACCAAGAGACCCAGTACTTC.

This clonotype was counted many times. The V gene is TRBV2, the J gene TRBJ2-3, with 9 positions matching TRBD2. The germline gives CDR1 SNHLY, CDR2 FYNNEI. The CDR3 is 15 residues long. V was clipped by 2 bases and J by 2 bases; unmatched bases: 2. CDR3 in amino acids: CASSETSGYTDTQYF. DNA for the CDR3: TGTGCCAGCAGTGAAACTAGCGGGTACACAGATACGCAGTATTTT.

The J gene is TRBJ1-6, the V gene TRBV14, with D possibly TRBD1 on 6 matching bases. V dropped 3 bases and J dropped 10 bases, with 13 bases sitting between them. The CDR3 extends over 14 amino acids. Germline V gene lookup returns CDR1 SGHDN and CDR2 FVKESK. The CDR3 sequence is CASSQVQGRSPLHF. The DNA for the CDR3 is TGTGCCAGCAGCCAGGTCCAGGGGCGGTCACCCCTCCACTTT.

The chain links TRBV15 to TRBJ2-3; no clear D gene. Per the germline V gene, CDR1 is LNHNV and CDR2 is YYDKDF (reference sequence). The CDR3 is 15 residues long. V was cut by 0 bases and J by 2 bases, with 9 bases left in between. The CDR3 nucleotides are TGTGCCACCAGCAGAGATCAGCTCTACACAGATACGCAGTATTTT. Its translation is CATSRDQLYTDTQYF.

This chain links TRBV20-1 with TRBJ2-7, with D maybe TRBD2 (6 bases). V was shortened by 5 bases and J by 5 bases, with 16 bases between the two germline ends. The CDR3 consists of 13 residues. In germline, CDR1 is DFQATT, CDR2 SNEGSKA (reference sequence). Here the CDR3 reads CSASVAGFNEQYF. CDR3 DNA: TGCAGTGCTTCCGTGGCGGGGTTCAACGAGCAGTACTTC.

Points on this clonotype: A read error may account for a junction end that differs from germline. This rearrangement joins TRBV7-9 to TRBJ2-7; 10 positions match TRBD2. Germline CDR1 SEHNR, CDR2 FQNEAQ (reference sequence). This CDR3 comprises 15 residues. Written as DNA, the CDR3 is TGTGACAGCAGCCAGGGAGCGGGAGGGCCGGATGAGCAGTACTTC. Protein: CDSSQGAGGPDEQYF.

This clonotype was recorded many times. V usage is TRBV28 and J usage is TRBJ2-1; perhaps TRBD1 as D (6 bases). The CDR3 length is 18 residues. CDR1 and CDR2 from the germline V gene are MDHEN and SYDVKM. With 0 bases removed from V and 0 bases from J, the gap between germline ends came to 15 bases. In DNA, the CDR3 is TGTGCCAGCAGTTTATGGGCCAGGGGCCGGAGCTCCTACAATGAGCAGTTCTTC. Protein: CASSLWARGRSSYNEQFF.